This T cell receptor beta chain was found in a study of shared clonotypes between healthy human individuals. Study context: Every donor yielded three CD4 naive, three CD4 memory, two CD8 naive and one CD8 memory plate.

Genomic DNA of every subset was divided equally among multiple immunoSEQ plates. Sequencing was performed with immunoSEQ multiplex PCR; in TCRdb, only in-frame clones are kept and a portion is missing. The sample lists some 2,000,000 clones; roughly 94% were seen once. Study-wide points: Non-shared clonotypes had lower generation probabilities than those shared by all four donors. Sampling included only blood; tissue repertoires likely differ.

In regard to this clone: The antigen is not known.

Input material: naive CD4+ T cells sorted from blood. The subset was: CD45RA+ positively selected. The TCR sequence derives from a man aged 18 to 35 in good health.

The CDR3 region is CASSQGGTGGHTQYF. The CDR3 DNA sequence: TGCGCCAGCAGCCAAGGGGGGACAGGGGGTCATACGCAGTATTTT. V is TRBV4-3 and J is TRBJ2-3; 11 bases are shared with TRBD1. Germline values: CDR1 LGHNA, CDR2 YSLEER. J lost 7 bases, V lost 1 base, and 4 bases had no gene match. The CDR3 loop spans 15 amino acids.